The 26 T cell receptor beta chains given below trace back to one sample, sequenced in a study of blood T cell repertoires in COVID-19. TCRdb keeps only in-frame clones here, not all; method: immunoSEQ multiplex PCR. Altogether around 200,000 clones are present, approximately 81% being singletons, with the ten largest covering more than 14%. The specimen sequenced was peripheral blood. The source is a woman aged 70-85 years with COVID-19, enrolled during active disease.

This clone came up a few times. The CDR3 region is CACGTGNEKLFF. The CDR3 DNA reads TGTGCCTGTGGGACAGGGAATGAAAAACTGTTTTTT. The chain is built from TRBV30 and TRBJ1-4; 9 bases line up with TRBD1. Germline V lookup: CDR1 GTSNPN, CDR2 SVGIG (reference sequence). The CDR3 runs 12 residues. V was pared by 6 bases and J by 5 bases, with 1 base of the junction left unmatched. The whole variable domain, filled in from reference TRBV30 and TRBJ1-4, reads SQTIHQWPATLVQPVGSPLSLECTVEGTSNPNLYWYRQAAGRGLQLLFYSVGIGQISSEVPQNLSASRPQDRQFILSSKKLLLSDSGFYLCACGTGNEKLFFGSGTQLSVL.

This rearrangement joins TRBV5-4 to TRBJ1-6, with 7 nucleotides matching TRBD1. Germline lookup yields CDR1 SGHNT and CDR2 YYREEE (reference sequence). The CDR3 has 17 amino acids. Unmatched junction bases numbered 16, after V lost 3 bases and J lost 10 bases. The CDR3: CASSSPGQYSDQSPLHF. CDR3 in DNA: TGTGCCAGCAGCTCTCCGGGACAGTACTCGGACCAGTCACCCCTCCACTTT.

CDR3 bases: TGCAGCGTTAAGGACAGGGGGTTTTGGGATACGCAGTATTTT. This codes for CSVKDRGFWDTQYF. The chain couples TRBV29-1 to TRBJ2-3; 10 positions match TRBD1. Germline loops: CDR1 SQVTM, CDR2 ANQGSEA. The CDR3 covers 14 residues. V gave up 5 bases and J gave up 6 bases; unmatched junction bases: 8.

The chain employs TRBV27 and TRBJ1-1; D is possibly TRBD1 (5 bases). Looked up from germline, CDR1 is MNHEY and CDR2 is SMNVEV (reference sequence). The CDR3 spans 15 residues. Trimming removed 3 bases from V and 1 base from J, with 12 bases in between. As DNA, the CDR3 is TGTGCCAGCAGTTTCGCAGGGACTCCGAACACTGAAGCTTTCTTT. Amino acids: CASSFAGTPNTEAFF.

V gene TRBV6-5 combines with J gene TRBJ1-5; 12 bases agree with TRBD1. This CDR3 comprises 14 residues. J was trimmed by 7 bases and V by 5 bases; bases with no gene match: 3. CDR1 MNHEY and CDR2 SVGAGI come from the germline V gene. CDR3 coding DNA: TGTGCCAGCAGTCAGGGACAGGGGGCACAGCCCCAGCATTTT. Its protein product is CASSQGQGAQPQHF.

This sequence joins TRBV18 and TRBJ1-1; D is unclear. Germline CDR1 and CDR2: KGHSH and LQKENI. V was clipped by 2 bases and J by 1 base, with 8 bases between them. This CDR3 is built from 14 residues. The CDR3 sequence is CASSPKRENTEAFF. The CDR3 DNA reads as TGTGCCAGCTCACCAAAGAGAGAGAACACTGAAGCTTTCTTT.

The rearrangement joins TRBV9 to TRBJ1-1, with no clear D. CDR1 is SGDLS, CDR2 YYNGEE, per germline. Trimming took 0 bases from V and 1 from J, leaving 10 bases between them. This CDR3 has 15 residues. CDR3 DNA sequence: TGTGCCAGCAGCGTAGGATGGCACCGGAACACTGAAGCTTTCTTT. It yields the protein CASSVGWHRNTEAFF.

The table lists this clone with a count of one. The V call is TRBV5-6, the J call TRBJ1-1; 7 bases fit TRBD1. CDR3 length: 13 amino acids. Germline V lookup: CDR1 SGHDT, CDR2 YYEEEE. Trimming at V came to 5 bases and at J to 4 bases, leaving 5 bases not matched to a gene. For the CDR3, the DNA is TGTGCCAGCAGGGAGGGGGCGCGCACTGAAGCTTTCTTT. It is translated as CASREGARTEAFF. Complete variable domain (other parts from reference TRBV5-6 and TRBJ1-1): DAGVTQSPTHLIKTRGQQVTLRCSPKSGHDTVSWYQQALGQGPQFIFQYYEEEERQRGNFPDRFSGHQFPNYSSELNVNALLLGDSALYLCASREGARTEAFFGQGTRLTVV.

The V gene is TRBV11-2, the J gene TRBJ2-2; perhaps TRBD2 as D (6 bases). This CDR3 comprises 13 residues. Trimming removed 5 bases from V and 5 bases from J, with 9 bases in between. Looked up from germline, CDR1 is SGHAT and CDR2 is FQNNGV. This chain's CDR3 is CASSLRETGELFF. In DNA, the CDR3 is TGTGCCAGCAGCCTCCGGGAGACCGGGGAGCTGTTTTTT.

The V gene is TRBV18, the J gene TRBJ1-1; 7 bases match TRBD1. The CDR3 spans 17 residues. V shed 4 bases, J shed 2 bases, and the junction held 13 bases outside the gene matches. Germline assignment: CDR1 KGHSH and CDR2 LQKENI. The CDR3 region is CASSLSMDRSSNTEAFF. CDR3 sequence (DNA): TGTGCCAGCTCACTTTCAATGGACAGGTCCTCTAACACTGAAGCTTTCTTT.

The gene calls are TRBV9 and TRBJ2-7; 10 bases are shared with TRBD1. CDR3 length: 16 amino acids. From germline, CDR1 is SGDLS and CDR2 YYNGEE. Trimming took 0 bases from V and 5 from J; bases not matched to a gene: 8. CDR3 nucleotides: TGTGCCAGCAGCGTAGGTGGGAGGACAGGGGGGCACGAGCAGTACTTC. This translates into CASSVGGRTGGHEQYF.

The CDR3, as DNA: TGTGCCTGGATCAAACCGGGACAGCCTTTAAACACTGAAGCTTTCTTT. Amino acids: CAWIKPGQPLNTEAFF. V gene TRBV30 combines with J gene TRBJ1-1; 7 bases match TRBD1. The trim removed 4 bases at V and 2 bases at J, leaving 13 bases unmatched. The germline gives CDR1 GTSNPN, CDR2 SVGIG (reference sequence). The CDR3 loop spans 16 amino acids.

V gene TRBV28 combines with J gene TRBJ1-5, with 9 bases aligning to TRBD1. The V gene's germline CDR1 is MDHEN and CDR2 SYDVKM. The length of the CDR3 is 15 residues. J lost 7 bases, V lost 7 bases, and 11 bases had no gene match. The CDR3 is CASTLATGGGQPQHF. The DNA for the CDR3 is TGTGCCAGCACCCTGGCCACAGGGGGCGGACAGCCCCAGCATTTT.

This clone appeared a single time. The V and J genes are TRBV28 and TRBJ1-5; TRBD1 agrees at 10 bases. The junction had 12 bases not matched to a gene; V was cut back by 6 bases and J by 4 bases. The CDR3 has 17 amino acids. CDR1 is MDHEN, CDR2 SYDVKM, per germline. The CDR3 sequence is CASSRDRGEMRNQPQHF. Written as DNA, the CDR3 is TGTGCCAGCAGCCGGGACAGGGGAGAGATGAGGAATCAGCCCCAGCATTTT.

Here the CDR3 DNA reads TGTGCCAGCAGTTCCCCTGGCAGATCCCCCTCCGAAGCTTTCTTT. It specifies CASSSPGRSPSEAFF. V usage is TRBV6-6 and J usage is TRBJ1-1; D is uncertain. The V and J ends lost 4 bases and 8 bases respectively, with 20 bases between them. This CDR3 contains 15 residues. Germline assignment: CDR1 MNHNY and CDR2 SVGAGI (reference sequence).

The chain combines TRBV19 with TRBJ2-2; D is uncertain. The CDR3 consists of 14 residues. Germline V lookup: CDR1 LNHDA, CDR2 SQIVND (reference sequence). V was trimmed by 7 bases and J by 2 bases, leaving 11 bases between them. The CDR3 reads CASIGGSNTGELFF. The CDR3 DNA follows: TGTGCCAGTATCGGCGGATCAAACACCGGGGAGCTGTTTTTT.

The chain uses TRBV30 and TRBJ2-1; the match to TRBD2 covers 13 bases. The CDR3 runs to 16 residues. Looked up from germline, CDR1 is GTSNPN and CDR2 is SVGIG (reference sequence). The V segment lost 3 bases and the J segment 9 bases; nucleotides outside the gene matches: 11. This CDR3 reads CAWRTLLAGGPGEQFF. CDR3 bases: TGTGCCTGGAGGACCCTACTAGCGGGAGGGCCCGGTGAGCAGTTCTTC.

The CDR3 sequence is CASSPGSDRAGEQYV. The CDR3 DNA follows: TGTGCCAGCAGCCCAGGATCTGACAGGGCTGGCGAGCAGTACGTC. This chain joins TRBV5-8 and TRBJ2-7; 7 nucleotides align to TRBD1. The ends lost 4 bases at V and 6 bases at J; junction bases unmatched: 13. There are 15 residues in the CDR3. Germline V gives CDR1 SGHTS, CDR2 YDEGEE.

This chain uses TRBV28 with TRBJ1-5; D is undetermined. Trimming took 7 bases from V and 6 from J, leaving 10 bases between them. CDR3 length equals 12 residues. Germline V lookup: CDR1 MDHEN, CDR2 SYDVKM. The CDR3 reads CASNYIGQPQHF. The CDR3 DNA follows: TGTGCCAGCAATTATATCGGTCAGCCCCAGCATTTT.

The chain couples TRBV2 to TRBJ2-7, with a tentative D call TRBD2 (7 bases). Trimming pared 2 bases from V and 6 bases from J, leaving 17 bases between. There are 15 residues in the CDR3. In germline, CDR1 is SNHLY, CDR2 FYNNEI. The CDR3 reads CASSESRGGGSEQYF. CDR3 sequence (DNA): TGTGCCAGCAGTGAAAGTAGGGGGGGCGGGAGCGAGCAGTACTTC.

The chain is built from TRBV9 and TRBJ2-7; weak D call: TRBD1 (5 bases). V dropped 4 bases and J dropped 3 bases, with 17 bases sitting between them. The CDR3 loop spans 15 amino acids. Germline V gene sequence: CDR1 SGDLS, CDR2 YYNGEE. CDR3 residues: CASSPTVSSFYEQYF. CDR3 bases: TGTGCCAGCAGCCCGACAGTATCCTCATTCTACGAGCAGTACTTC.

This chain connects TRBV6-6 to TRBJ2-2; possible D gene TRBD1, 5 bases. V lost 5 bases, J lost 3 bases, and 10 bases lay in between. CDR1 is MNHNY and CDR2 is SVGAGI in the germline V gene (reference sequence). The CDR3 has 14 residues. The CDR3 DNA reads as TGTGCCAGCAGTCAATCCAGGGACACCGGGGAGCTGTTTTTT. Its translation is CASSQSRDTGELFF.

In this sample, this clone turned up a few times. This chain joins TRBV28 and TRBJ1-5, with 8 bases matching TRBD1. There are 16 residues in the CDR3. Germline V gene data show CDR1 as MDHEN and CDR2 as SYDVKM. V was clipped by 7 bases and J by 7 bases; unmatched bases: 15. The CDR3 DNA reads TGTGCCAGCAACCCCCTCGCAGGGGGCGCTGGGCAGCCCCAGCATTTT. Amino acids: CASNPLAGGAGQPQHF.

In nucleotides, the CDR3 is TGCGCCAGCAGTGGCGCAGCTGGGCGCGAGCAGTACTTC. It encodes CASSGAAGREQYF. The chain recombines TRBV5-1 with TRBJ2-7; D is unclear. Germline CDR1 and CDR2: SGHRS and YFSETQ. The V end lost 5 bases, the J end lost 6 bases, and 15 bases lay between the germline ends. CDR3 length: 13 amino acids.

This chain joins TRBV7-8 and TRBJ2-1, with D possibly being TRBD2 (7 bases). This CDR3 contains 16 residues. The V gene lost 5 bases and the J gene lost 2 bases, with 16 bases spanning the gap. Germline CDR1 is SGHVS and CDR2 is FQNEAQ. CDR3 amino acids: CASSVPRGGPYNEQFF. The CDR3 coding sequence is TGTGCCAGCAGCGTTCCTAGGGGGGGCCCCTACAATGAGCAGTTCTTC.

The chain couples TRBV27 to TRBJ2-7, with 7 bases matching TRBD2. Germline values: CDR1 MNHEY, CDR2 SMNVEV (reference sequence). The V segment lost 6 bases and the J segment 7 bases; nucleotides outside the gene matches: 12. The CDR3 consists of 14 residues. The CDR3 sequence: CASSFGGRSGEQYF. The CDR3 DNA follows: TGTGCCAGCAGCTTCGGCGGGAGAAGTGGGGAGCAGTACTTC.